The clone carrying this T cell receptor beta chain has more than one count but fewer than ten. Germline trimming cut 6 bases from V and 4 bases from J; bases unmatched to any gene: 4. The CDR3 runs 15 residues. CDR1 is SGHDN and CDR2 is FVKESK in the germline V gene. This entry comes from a study of blood T cell repertoires in COVID-19. Per the study methods: Reference gene primer amplification in the assay estimated nucleated cell counts. Sequenced by immunoSEQ multiplex PCR; TCRdb stores in-frame clones only, minus some. The DNA gave D and trimming, while V, J and clone size come from that table. The top ten clones hold approximately 6.8% of a sample with about 160,000 clones, 82% of them seen once.

This TCR came from a woman between 40 and 50 years old with COVID-19, enrolled during active disease. Sequencing input: peripheral blood. The chain recombines TRBV14 with TRBJ2-1; 12 bases match TRBD2. DNA of the CDR3: TGTGCCAGCAGTCAACTAGCGGGAGGTTACAATGAGCAGTTCTTC. Protein product: CASSQLAGGYNEQFF.